Included here is one T cell receptor (beta chain) sequence, with context. J was trimmed by 2 bases and V by 6 bases; bases with no gene match: 9. CDR3 length: 15 amino acids. Germline lookup yields CDR1 MNHEY and CDR2 SVGEGT. A sample-barcoded 5' primer and a J-beta primer mix were used in a second PCR of roughly 6 to 11 cycles. A template-switch adaptor with 12 random nucleotides tagged each cDNA molecule. MiXCR, applied by TCRdb to the 5' RACE reads, yields one record per CDR3 protein. The sample contains approximately 770,000 distinct CDR3 sequences, nearly 60% of which appear only once. The data stem from a study of blood T cells in healthy people across ages.

Sequencing input: blood. The clonotype was recovered from a man in his thirties or forties in good health. The V gene is TRBV6-2 or TRBV6-3, the J gene TRBJ2-7, with 8 bases lining up with TRBD2. CDR3 DNA sequence: TGTGCCAGCAGACTGCCGGGACTAGGGACCTACGAGCAGTACTTC. Translated, it gives CASRLPGLGTYEQYF.